This T cell receptor (beta chain) emerged from a study of blood T cell repertoires in COVID-19. Whole-study context: Spain, Italy and the United States supplied samples that represented acute and convalescent COVID-19.

V was clipped by 4 bases and J by 1 base, with 9 bases between them. Germline V gene lookup returns CDR1 SEHNR and CDR2 FQNEAQ (reference sequence). The CDR3 spans 14 residues. Only in-frame clones appear in the TCRdb table, and some are missing; sequencing was by immunoSEQ multiplex PCR. The sample carries about 62,000 clones, about nine tenths recorded once. The chain uses TRBV7-9 and TRBJ2-3, with D possibly being TRBD2 (6 bases). What was sequenced was peripheral blood. The TCR comes from a woman of 80 years or more with acute or convalescent COVID-19. In DNA form, the CDR3 reads TGTGCCAGCAGCTCCTTAGCGGGCACAGATACGCAGTATTTT. Translated: CASSSLAGTDTQYF.